This T cell receptor (beta chain) is drawn from a study of T cells after yellow fever vaccination. This clonotype was observed at least ten times. One end of the junction is discordant with germline, which a read error may explain. The CDR3 contains 12 residues. Germline values: CDR1 DFQATT, CDR2 SNEGSKA (reference sequence). 5'RACE template switching produced TCR cDNA carrying a universal primer site and UMIs. MiXCR, applied by TCRdb to the 5' RACE reads, yields one record per CDR3 protein. The sample includes more than 200,000 distinct CDR3 sequences, 3.6% of them seen just once. The chain is built from TRBV20-1 and TRBJ2-1, with D possibly TRBD1 on 6 matching bases. This specimen was PBMCs, taken 15 days after the yellow fever booster vaccination. This TCR was recovered from a young man who received the YFV17D yellow fever vaccine. CDR3 sequence: CSARGRGTVDVF. Written as DNA, the CDR3 is TGCAGTGCTAGAGGAAGGGGGACCGTTGACGTCTTC.